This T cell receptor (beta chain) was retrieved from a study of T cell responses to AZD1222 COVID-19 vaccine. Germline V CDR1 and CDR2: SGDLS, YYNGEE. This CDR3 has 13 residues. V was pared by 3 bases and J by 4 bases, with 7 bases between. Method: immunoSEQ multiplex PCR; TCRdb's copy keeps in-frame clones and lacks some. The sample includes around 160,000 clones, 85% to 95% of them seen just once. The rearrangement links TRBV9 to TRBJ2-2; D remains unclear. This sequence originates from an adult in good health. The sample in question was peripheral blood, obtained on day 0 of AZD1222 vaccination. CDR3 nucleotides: TGTGCCAGCAGCGCTGTACCCACCGGGGAGCTGTTTTTT. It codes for CASSAVPTGELFF.